Below, one TCR beta chain is given with its context. There is no known antigen for this receptor. Base qualities are not at hand, and no much larger clone is one base apart. From the cysteine through the phenylalanine, the CDR3 covers 14 amino acids. Only the CDR3 DNA is retained, 42 bases long and in frame from the first base. V is pared back by 6 bases and J by 6 bases, with 15 bases lying between the germline termini. The germline V gene yields SNHLY for CDR1 and FYNNEI for CDR2. These data originate in a study of cytomegalovirus exposure and HLA in healthy donors (dated by TCRdb to about 2017). With regard to the full study: An earlier analysis of several hundred of the donors reported roughly 300 Gb of sequence data and 117 million unique TCR beta sequences from roughly 180 million T cells. Across around 400 genotyped donors of the cohort, an average of approximately 200,000 unique TCR beta nucleotide sequences per donor were sequenced, and approximately 19% of those sequences were non-productive. The later analysis used no new phenotypic data to find candidate immune exposures, relying instead on TCR beta sequences and their occurrence across donors. About five DR-DQ haplotypes were treated as single units for association and clustering because of strong linkage in the cohort. In addition to the first cohort of around 670 subjects, a separate validation cohort of 120 different subjects was used. The T cell repertoires of around 730 subjects were profiled by immunosequencing and related to cytomegalovirus serostatus. Class I and class II HLA loci were covered by the typing at four-digit resolution. Typing coverage varied by locus: roughly 629-630 donors for A, B, C, DRB1 and DQB1; approximately 500 for DQA1; about 590 for DPA1; fewer than 480 for DPB1. The study combined high-throughput TCR immunosequencing, statistical association of individual TCRs with disease status, and machine learning to predict cytomegalovirus infection status. An earlier analysis of 587 of the donors used high-throughput TCR beta sequencing to judge whether each TCR beta V gene segment behaved as functional or pseudogenic. Of the roughly 430 genotyped donors, over 70% fell in the genetic ancestry cluster associated with self-reported Caucasian donors. A later analysis re-examined previously published TCR beta repertoires from several hundred donors and added high-resolution HLA genotyping to investigate patterns of TCR occurrence. The study was designed to test whether signatures of past pathogen exposure could be identified by cataloging public T cell receptors. Alongside the repertoire data, information on donor age, sex, ethnicity and CMV serostatus was compiled. A later genetic analysis took genome-wide SNP genotypes for about three fifths of the 666 donors and used that subset as a discovery cohort. All discovery cohort repertoires had been generated on a single sequencing platform. An early release covering about 600 HLA-typed donors comprised about 300 gigabases of sequencing data and roughly 86 million unique TCR sequences.

What the work shows at the level of the full study, not this receptor alone: A later analysis found that most CMV-associated TCR beta chains appeared HLA-restricted, with HLA associations seemingly driven largely by CMV exposure. In a later analysis, HLA-associated TCR beta chains showed more clonal expansion and lower generation probabilities than non-associated chains that were equally common. The sequencing pipeline was judged likely to have produced a cluster of highly shared sequence variants as a technical artifact. For the cohort, immune exposure information was limited to CMV serostatus. In a later analysis, several top co-occurrence clusters were reported to appear linked to parvovirus B19, influenza, CMV and Epstein-Barr virus. In an earlier analysis of 587 of the donors, most TCR beta V segments appeared in productive rearrangements about 87% or about 30% of the time, broadly matching IMGT annotations. Some IMGT-functional V segments, including TRBV6-2 and TRBV6-3, could not be distinguished by the 87-base-pair reads and were therefore excluded. A later genetic analysis reported fewer N-insertions in productive TCRs among donors in an Asian-associated ancestry cluster than the roughly 700-donor mean. Presence/absence analyses assumed roughly uniform sequencing depth across donors, an assumption that may not hold. The study gave a list of about 160 TCR beta chains associated with cytomegalovirus. Linkage disequilibrium might explain the correlated functional status among segregating V segments, but an unknown experimental factor could not be ruled out. According to a later analysis, TCR association rates differed among HLA loci, with DRB1 alleles showing the most associated TCRs and HLA-C alleles showing the fewest. At a false discovery rate of 0.05, a later analysis linked under 20,000 TCR beta sequences to specific HLA alleles. The classifier was reported to diagnose cytomegalovirus status with high specificity and sensitivity in both the original and validation cohorts. HLA typing was unavailable for some donors at each locus, so association tests used only the typed subset. A further reported finding was that TCR beta sequences accurately predicted the HLA-A and HLA-B alleles for most subjects in the first cohort. The authors suggested that the approach could potentially be generalized to other disease states and immunological phenotypes. Most TCR sequences were observed very rarely across donors, whereas some public TCRs were present in many individuals. A few of the identified cytomegalovirus-associated TCR beta chains were confirmed in vitro to be specific for cytomegalovirus antigens. Because counts were too low, 15 to 20 rarely observed V segments, including chromosome 9 orphons, were excluded from the earlier analysis of under 650 of the donors. The cohort was sequenced for TCR beta chains only, and without alpha or paired-chain data the features that could be detected were limited. When HLA alleles, especially DR and DQ, strongly co-occurred, TCR associations were difficult to assign to individual alleles. V-gene and J-gene trimming of TCR beta chains was associated with a missense DCLRE1C variant in a later genetic analysis, and the association was replicated in an independent cohort.

Receptors were amplified or captured by the immunoSEQ multiplex PCR assay. The multiplex PCR relied on a mix of 60 forward primers for TCR Vbeta segments and 13 reverse primers for TCR Jbeta segments. Amplification of the CDR3 region of rearranged TCR beta genes was performed with a multiplex PCR assay on genomic DNA. The amplified TCR beta libraries were sequenced on the Illumina HiSeq System as 87-base-pair reads. Under the source paper's analysis protocol: Across the 700 or so repertoires, a later analysis counted 80 million or so unique TCR beta chains, roughly 11 million of which were shared by at least two donors. A nearest-neighbor algorithm error-corrected the raw reads and collapsed the reads into unique sequences, merging closely related sequences to remove PCR and sequencing errors. V, D and J gene segments were assigned by aligning CDR3 sequences to IMGT reference sequences. Each retained sequence needed at least a six-nucleotide match to both a V gene segment and a J gene segment. Rearrangements were classified as productive when the CDR3 lacked stop codons and remained in frame with V and J, and all other rearrangements were classified as non-productive. CDR3 was defined by IMGT convention, running from the second conserved V-encoded cysteine to the conserved J-encoded phenylalanine. The earlier analysis of about 590 of the donors excluded sequences that lacked an unambiguous match to a single V gene segment. An earlier analysis of a few hundred of the donors called V segments functional above 56.7% productive rearrangements and segregating when the between-donor standard deviation exceeded 5%. A statistical classification framework was developed to diagnose cytomegalovirus status using the catalog of TCR beta chain sequences. V and J gene assignment, in a later analysis, came from comparing TCR nucleotide sequences with IMGT/GENE-DB human TR gene sequences. Using the TCRdist pipeline, a later analysis assigned CDR3 sequences along with most-parsimonious VDJ recombination scenarios. In a later analysis, every TCR beta chain was defined by the combination of its CDR3 amino acid sequence and its V-gene family, and reads without a unique V-gene family were dropped. As a way to deal with suspected cross-contamination and a sequencing artifact, a later analysis dropped more than 500 nucleotide sequences that were highly shared and had low generation probability. A later analysis calculated a clonal expansion index for each public chain from normalized within-repertoire ranks of inferred template counts. A later analysis computed generation probabilities with a VDJ recombination model fitted to out-of-frame rearrangements, and checked the results against IGoR. In a later analysis, hypergeometric tests were used to score TCR-TCR, TCR-HLA and TCR-CMV co-occurrence, with a repertoire-size bias correction applied to TCR pairs. To estimate false discovery rates, a later analysis permuted the HLA or CMV assignments 20 times. In a later analysis, co-occurring TCRs were grouped with DBSCAN, and TCRdist sequence similarity was added when clustering was performed within HLA-allele-positive subsets. Repertoires with fewer than 30,000 or more than 120,000 public chains, plus five repertoires with anomalous nucleotide sharing, were excluded from co-occurrence clustering. In TCRdb, the immuneACCESS table is reduced to in-frame sequences with V and J assigned. These tables do not hold every clone; where another copy was compared, an unresolved V gene accounts for under half, and the others remain unexplained. For V, J and clone size, that table is used; D and trimming come from the DNA. In this sample the table shows about 91,000 clones, under 75% of which occur a single time. The ten top clones hold over 1% of the sample.

The cohort comprised fewer than 700 healthy bone marrow donors. At the time of sampling, every cohort member was nominally healthy, though immune exposures that went unrecorded were likely present. The donor tested CMV seronegative, placing the donor among the 350 to 400 seronegative members of the cohort. A peripheral blood sample was provided by each donor, and peripheral blood mononuclear cells were used for TCR beta sequencing. The Qiagen DNeasy Blood Extraction Kit was used to extract genomic DNA from the blood cell samples. The chain was built from TRBV2 and TRBJ2-1; D gene: possibly TRBD2, on 5 matching bases. This receptor was taken from a female donor in good health and CMV-seronegative. The sequenced sample was PBMCs. CDR3 region: CASRKLDSLNEQFF. The DNA reads TGTGCCAGCAGGAAACTAGATAGCCTCAATGAGCAGTTCTTC.